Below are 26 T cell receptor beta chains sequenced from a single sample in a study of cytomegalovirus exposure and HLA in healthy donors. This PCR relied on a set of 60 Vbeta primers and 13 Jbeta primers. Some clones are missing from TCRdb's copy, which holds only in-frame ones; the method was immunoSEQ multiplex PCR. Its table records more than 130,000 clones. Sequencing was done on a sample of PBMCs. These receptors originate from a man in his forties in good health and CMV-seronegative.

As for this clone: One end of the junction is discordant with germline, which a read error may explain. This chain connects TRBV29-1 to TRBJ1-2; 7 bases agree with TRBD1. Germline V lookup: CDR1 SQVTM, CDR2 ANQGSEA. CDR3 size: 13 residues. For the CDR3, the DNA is TGCAGCGTGGAAGGGGGACAGCGAACAGGCTACACCTTC. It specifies CSVEGGQRTGYTF.

CDR3 DNA sequence: TGCGCCAGCAGCCAAGTGCCAAAGGCCAGGGGCGGCTACGAGCAGTACTTC. It is translated as CASSQVPKARGGYEQYF. J is TRBJ2-7 and V is TRBV4-1; D might be TRBD1 (6 bases). CDR1 is MGHRA, CDR2 YSYEKL, per germline. Trimming shortened V by 1 base and J by 3 bases, and 19 bases separated the two germline ends. CDR3 length equals 17 residues.

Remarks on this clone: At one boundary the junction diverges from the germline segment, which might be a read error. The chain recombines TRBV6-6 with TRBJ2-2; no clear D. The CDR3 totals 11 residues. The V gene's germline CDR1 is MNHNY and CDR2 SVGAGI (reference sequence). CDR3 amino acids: CASTYTGELFF. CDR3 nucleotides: TGTGCCAGCACTTACACCGGGGAGCTGTTTTTT.

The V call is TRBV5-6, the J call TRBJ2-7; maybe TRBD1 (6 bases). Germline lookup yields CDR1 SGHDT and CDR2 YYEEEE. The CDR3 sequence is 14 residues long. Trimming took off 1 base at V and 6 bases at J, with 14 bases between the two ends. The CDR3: CASSLQGRWGEQYF. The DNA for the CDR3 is TGTGCCAGCAGCTTGCAGGGGCGATGGGGCGAGCAGTACTTC.

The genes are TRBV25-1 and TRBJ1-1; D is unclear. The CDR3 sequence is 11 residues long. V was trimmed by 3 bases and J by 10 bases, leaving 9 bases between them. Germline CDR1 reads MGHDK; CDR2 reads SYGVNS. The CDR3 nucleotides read TGTGCCAGCAGTGACGATTACGGAGCTTTCTTT. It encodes CASSDDYGAFF.

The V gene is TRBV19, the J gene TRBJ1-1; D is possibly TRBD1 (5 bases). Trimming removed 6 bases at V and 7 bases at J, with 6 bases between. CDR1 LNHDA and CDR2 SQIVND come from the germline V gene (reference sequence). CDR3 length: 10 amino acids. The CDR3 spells CASRGLEAFF. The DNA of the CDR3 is TGTGCCAGTAGGGGACTTGAAGCTTTCTTT.

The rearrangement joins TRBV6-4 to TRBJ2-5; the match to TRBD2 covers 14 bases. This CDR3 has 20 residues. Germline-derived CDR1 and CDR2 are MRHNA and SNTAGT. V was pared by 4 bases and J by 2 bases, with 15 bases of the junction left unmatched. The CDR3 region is CASSGPGTSGGPQEQETQYF. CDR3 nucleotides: TGTGCCAGCAGTGGCCCCGGGACTAGCGGGGGTCCCCAAGAGCAAGAGACCCAGTACTTC.

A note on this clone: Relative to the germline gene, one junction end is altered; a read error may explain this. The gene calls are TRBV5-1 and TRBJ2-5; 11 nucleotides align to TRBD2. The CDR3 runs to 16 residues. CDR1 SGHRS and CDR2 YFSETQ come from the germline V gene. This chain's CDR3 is CVSSLQLAGVSETQYF. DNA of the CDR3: TGCGTCAGCAGCTTGCAACTAGCGGGGGTTTCAGAGACCCAGTACTTC.

This CDR3 reads CASSLGGDRDNQPQHF. The CDR3 bases are TGTGCCAGCAGCTTAGGAGGGGACAGGGACAATCAGCCCCAGCATTTT. The chain employs TRBV11-2 and TRBJ1-5; 9 positions agree with TRBD1. CDR3 length: 16 amino acids. Germline trimming cut 1 base from V and 3 bases from J; bases unmatched to any gene: 4. Germline CDR1 and CDR2: SGHAT and FQNNGV. Full variable domain (outside the CDR3, taken from reference TRBV11-2 and TRBJ1-5): EAGVAQSPRYKIIEKRQSVAFWCNPISGHATLYWYQQILGQGPKLLIQFQNNGVVDDSQLPKDRFSAERLKGVDSTLKIQPAKLEDSAVYLCASSLGGDRDNQPQHFGDGTRLSIL.

DNA for the CDR3: TGTGCCAGCAGTCCCGCTAGTCGAAGCTCCTACGAGCAGTACTTC. This sequence encodes CASSPASRSSYEQYF. J is TRBJ2-7 and V is TRBV28, with D uncertain. Trimming pared 5 bases from V and 0 bases from J, leaving 14 bases between. The germline V gene has CDR1 MDHEN and CDR2 SYDVKM. This CDR3 is built from 15 residues.

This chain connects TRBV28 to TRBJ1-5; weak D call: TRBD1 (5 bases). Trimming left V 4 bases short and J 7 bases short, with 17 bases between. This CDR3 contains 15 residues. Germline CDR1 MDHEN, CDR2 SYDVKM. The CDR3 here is CASSSPGSTRQPQHF. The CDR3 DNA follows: TGTGCCAGCAGTTCCCCAGGGTCTACTCGACAGCCCCAGCATTTT.

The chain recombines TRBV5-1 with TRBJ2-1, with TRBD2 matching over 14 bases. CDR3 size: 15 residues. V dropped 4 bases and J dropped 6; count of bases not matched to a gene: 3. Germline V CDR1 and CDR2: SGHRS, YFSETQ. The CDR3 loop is CASSAGLAGVNEQFF. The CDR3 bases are TGCGCCAGCAGCGCGGGACTAGCGGGGGTCAATGAGCAGTTCTTC.

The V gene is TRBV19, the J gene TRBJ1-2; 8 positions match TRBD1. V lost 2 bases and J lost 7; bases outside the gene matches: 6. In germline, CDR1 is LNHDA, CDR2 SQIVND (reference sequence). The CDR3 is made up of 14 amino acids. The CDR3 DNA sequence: TGTGCCAGTAGTATAACTACAGGGGGTAGTGGCTACACCTTC. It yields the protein CASSITTGGSGYTF.

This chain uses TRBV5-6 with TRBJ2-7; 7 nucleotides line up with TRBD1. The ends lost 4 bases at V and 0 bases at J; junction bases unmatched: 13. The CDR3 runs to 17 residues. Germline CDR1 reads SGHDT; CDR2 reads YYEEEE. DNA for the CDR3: TGTGCCAGCAGCCCACGGACCGGGACAGAGATCTCCTACGAGCAGTACTTC. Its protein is CASSPRTGTEISYEQYF.

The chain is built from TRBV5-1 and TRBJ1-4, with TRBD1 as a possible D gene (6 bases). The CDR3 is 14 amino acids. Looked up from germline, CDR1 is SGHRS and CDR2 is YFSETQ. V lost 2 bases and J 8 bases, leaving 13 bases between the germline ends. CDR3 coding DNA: TGCGCCAGCAGCTTAGGCAGGGGCGAGGAAAAACTGTTTTTT. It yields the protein CASSLGRGEEKLFF.

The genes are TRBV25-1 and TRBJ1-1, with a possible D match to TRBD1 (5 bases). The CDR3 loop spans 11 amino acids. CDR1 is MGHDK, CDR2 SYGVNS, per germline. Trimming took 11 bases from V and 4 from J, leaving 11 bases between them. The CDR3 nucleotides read TGTGCCTTACGGGGACTCACTGAAGCTTTCTTT. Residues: CALRGLTEAFF.

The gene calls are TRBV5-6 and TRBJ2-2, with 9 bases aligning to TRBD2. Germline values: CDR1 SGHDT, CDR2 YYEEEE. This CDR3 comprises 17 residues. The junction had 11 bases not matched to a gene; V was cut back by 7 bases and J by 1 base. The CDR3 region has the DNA TGTGCCAGCTATCAACTGGGAGCGGGGGGGAACACCGGGGAGCTGTTTTTT. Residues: CASYQLGAGGNTGELFF. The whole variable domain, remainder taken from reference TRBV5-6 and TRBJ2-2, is DAGVTQSPTHLIKTRGQQVTLRCSPKSGHDTVSWYQQALGQGPQFIFQYYEEEERQRGNFPDRFSGHQFPNYSSELNVNALLLGDSALYLCASYQLGAGGNTGELFFGEGSRLTVL.

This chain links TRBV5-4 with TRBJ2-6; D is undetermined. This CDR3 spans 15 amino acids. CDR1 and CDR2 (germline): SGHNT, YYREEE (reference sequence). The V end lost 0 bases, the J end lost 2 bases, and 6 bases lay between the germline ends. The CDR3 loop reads CASSLDRAGANVLTF. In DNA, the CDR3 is TGTGCCAGCAGCTTGGATCGGGCTGGGGCCAACGTCCTGACTTTC.

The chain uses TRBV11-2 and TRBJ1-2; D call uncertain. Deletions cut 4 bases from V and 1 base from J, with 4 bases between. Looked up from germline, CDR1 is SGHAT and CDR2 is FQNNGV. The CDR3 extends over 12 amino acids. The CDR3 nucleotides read TGTGCCAGCAGCTCGTATAACTATGGCTACACCTTC. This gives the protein CASSSYNYGYTF.

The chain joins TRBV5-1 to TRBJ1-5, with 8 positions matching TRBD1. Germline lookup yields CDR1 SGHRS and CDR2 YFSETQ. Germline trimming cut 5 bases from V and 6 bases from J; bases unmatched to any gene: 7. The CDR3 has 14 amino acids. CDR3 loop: CASSPGQGSQPQHF. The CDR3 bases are TGCGCCAGCAGTCCCGGACAGGGAAGTCAGCCCCAGCATTTT.

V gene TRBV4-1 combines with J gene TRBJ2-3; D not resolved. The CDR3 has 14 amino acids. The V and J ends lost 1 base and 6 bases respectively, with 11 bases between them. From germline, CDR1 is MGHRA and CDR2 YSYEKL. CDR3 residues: CASSQALRRDTQYF. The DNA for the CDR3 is TGCGCCAGCAGCCAAGCTCTAAGGCGGGATACGCAGTATTTT.

The CDR3 DNA is TGTGCCAGCAGGTTCGGGACAGGGAACTATGGCTACACCTTC. It translates to CASRFGTGNYGYTF. V gene TRBV6-5 combines with J gene TRBJ1-2, with 9 bases fitting TRBD1. This CDR3 comprises 14 residues. J lost 2 bases, V lost 6 bases, and 4 bases had no gene match. The germline CDR1 and CDR2 sequences are MNHEY and SVGAGI.

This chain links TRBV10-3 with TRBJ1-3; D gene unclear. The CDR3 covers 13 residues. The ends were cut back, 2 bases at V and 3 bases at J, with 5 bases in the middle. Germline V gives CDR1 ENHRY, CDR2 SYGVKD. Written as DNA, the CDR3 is TGTGCCATCAGTGAGCGTCTTGGAAACACCATATATTTT. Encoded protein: CAISERLGNTIYF.

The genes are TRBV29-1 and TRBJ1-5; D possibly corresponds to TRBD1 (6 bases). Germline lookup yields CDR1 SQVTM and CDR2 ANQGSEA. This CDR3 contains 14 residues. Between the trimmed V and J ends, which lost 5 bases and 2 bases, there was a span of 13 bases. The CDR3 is CSVSQGNGNQPQHF. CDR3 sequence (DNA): TGCAGCGTTAGTCAGGGGAATGGCAATCAGCCCCAGCATTTT.

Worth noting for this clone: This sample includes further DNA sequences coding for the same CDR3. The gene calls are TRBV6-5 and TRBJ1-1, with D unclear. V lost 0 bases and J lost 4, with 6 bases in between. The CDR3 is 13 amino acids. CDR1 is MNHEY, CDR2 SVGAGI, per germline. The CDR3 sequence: CASSYSVSTEAFF. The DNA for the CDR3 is TGTGCCAGCAGTTACTCGGTGAGCACTGAAGCTTTCTTT.

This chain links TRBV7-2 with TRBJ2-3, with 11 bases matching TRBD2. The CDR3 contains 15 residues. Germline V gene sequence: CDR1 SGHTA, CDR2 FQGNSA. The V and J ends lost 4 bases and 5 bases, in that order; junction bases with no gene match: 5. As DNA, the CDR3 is TGTGCCAGCAGCTCCCTAGCGGGGGGTCAAGATACGCAGTATTTT. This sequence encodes CASSSLAGGQDTQYF.